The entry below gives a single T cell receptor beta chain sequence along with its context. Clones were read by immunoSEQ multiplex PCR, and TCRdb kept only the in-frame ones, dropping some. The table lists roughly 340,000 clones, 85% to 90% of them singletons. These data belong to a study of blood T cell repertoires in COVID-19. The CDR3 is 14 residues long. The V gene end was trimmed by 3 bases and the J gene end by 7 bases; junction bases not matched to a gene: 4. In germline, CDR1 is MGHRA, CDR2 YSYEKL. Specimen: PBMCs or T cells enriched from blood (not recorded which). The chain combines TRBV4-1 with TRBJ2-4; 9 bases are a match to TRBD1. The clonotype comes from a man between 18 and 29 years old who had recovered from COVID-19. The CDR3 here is CASSQPGTGNIQYF. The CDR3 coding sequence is TGCGCCAGCAGCCAGCCCGGGACAGGGAACATTCAGTACTTC.